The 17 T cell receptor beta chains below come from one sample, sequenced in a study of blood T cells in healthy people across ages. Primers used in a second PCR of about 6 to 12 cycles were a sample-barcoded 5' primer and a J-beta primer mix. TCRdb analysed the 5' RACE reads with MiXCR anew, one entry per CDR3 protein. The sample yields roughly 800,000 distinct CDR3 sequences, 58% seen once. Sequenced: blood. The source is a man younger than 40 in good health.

CDR3 loop: CASRKTGAKSDTQYF. CDR3 nucleotides: TGTGCCAGCAGGAAGACAGGGGCTAAGTCAGATACGCAGTATTTT. V usage is TRBV11-2 and J usage is TRBJ2-3, with 8 nucleotides matching TRBD1. The V segment lost 6 bases and the J segment 4 bases; nucleotides outside the gene matches: 9. The germline CDR1 and CDR2 sequences are SGHAT and FQNNGV. The length of the CDR3 is 15 residues.

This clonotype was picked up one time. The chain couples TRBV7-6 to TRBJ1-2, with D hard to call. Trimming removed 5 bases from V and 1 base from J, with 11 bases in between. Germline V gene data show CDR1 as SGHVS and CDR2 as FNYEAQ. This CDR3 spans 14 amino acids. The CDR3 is CASSARALNYGYTF. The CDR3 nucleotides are TGTGCCAGCAGCGCAAGGGCCCTTAACTATGGCTACACCTTC.

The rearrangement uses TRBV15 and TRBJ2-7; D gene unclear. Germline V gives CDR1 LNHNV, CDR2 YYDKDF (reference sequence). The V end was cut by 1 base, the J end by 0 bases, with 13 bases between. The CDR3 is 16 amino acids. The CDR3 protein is CATSRAGGFSSYEQYF. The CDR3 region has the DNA TGTGCCACCAGCAGAGCCGGCGGTTTTAGCTCCTACGAGCAGTACTTC.

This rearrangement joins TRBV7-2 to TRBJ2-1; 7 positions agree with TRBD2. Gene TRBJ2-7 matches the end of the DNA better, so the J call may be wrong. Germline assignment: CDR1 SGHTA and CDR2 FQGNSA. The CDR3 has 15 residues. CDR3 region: CASSFGGRGHNEQYF. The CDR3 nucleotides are TGTGCCAGCAGCTTTGGGGGGAGGGGCCACAATGAGCAGTACTTC.

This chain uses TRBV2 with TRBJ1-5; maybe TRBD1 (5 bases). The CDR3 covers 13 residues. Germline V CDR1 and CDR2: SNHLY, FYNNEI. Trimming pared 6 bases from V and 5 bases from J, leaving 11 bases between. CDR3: CASRWQGDQPQHF. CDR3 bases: TGTGCCAGCAGGTGGCAGGGCGATCAGCCCCAGCATTTT.

In DNA, the CDR3 is TGCAGTGCTAGAAATTTTAGGTCTAGCGGGAGGGCTACCACCGGGGAGCTGTTTTTT. Translated, it gives CSARNFRSSGRATTGELFF. The V and J genes are TRBV20-1 and TRBJ2-2, with 12 bases that match TRBD2. J was trimmed by 4 bases and V by 2 bases; bases with no gene match: 14. CDR3 length: 19 amino acids. Germline CDR1 reads DFQATT; CDR2 reads SNEGSKA (reference sequence).

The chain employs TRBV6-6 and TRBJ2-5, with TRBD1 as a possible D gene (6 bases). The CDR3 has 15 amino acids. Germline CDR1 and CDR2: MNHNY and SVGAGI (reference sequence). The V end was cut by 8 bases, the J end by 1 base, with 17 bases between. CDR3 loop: CASGTPRDIQETQYF. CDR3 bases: TGTGCCAGCGGGACACCTAGGGACATCCAAGAGACCCAGTACTTC.

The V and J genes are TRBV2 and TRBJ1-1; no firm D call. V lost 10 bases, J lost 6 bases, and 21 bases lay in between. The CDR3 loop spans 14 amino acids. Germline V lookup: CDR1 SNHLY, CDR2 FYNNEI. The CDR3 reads CATSPEREWSEAFF. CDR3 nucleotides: TGTGCCACCTCTCCGGAAAGGGAATGGTCTGAAGCTTTCTTT.

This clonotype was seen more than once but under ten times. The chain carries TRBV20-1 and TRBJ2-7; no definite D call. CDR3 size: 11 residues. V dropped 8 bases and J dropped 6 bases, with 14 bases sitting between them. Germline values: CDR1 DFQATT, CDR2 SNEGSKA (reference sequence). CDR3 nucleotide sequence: TGCAGTACTCCGGGCCCCTCCGAGCAGTACTTC. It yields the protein CSTPGPSEQYF.

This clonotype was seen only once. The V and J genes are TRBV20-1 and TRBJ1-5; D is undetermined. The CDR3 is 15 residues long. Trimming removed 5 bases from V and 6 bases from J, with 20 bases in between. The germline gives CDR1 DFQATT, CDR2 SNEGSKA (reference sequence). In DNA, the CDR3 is TGCAGTGCTCTACCCAGACAATCCCCAAGTCAGCCCCAGCATTTT. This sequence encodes CSALPRQSPSQPQHF.

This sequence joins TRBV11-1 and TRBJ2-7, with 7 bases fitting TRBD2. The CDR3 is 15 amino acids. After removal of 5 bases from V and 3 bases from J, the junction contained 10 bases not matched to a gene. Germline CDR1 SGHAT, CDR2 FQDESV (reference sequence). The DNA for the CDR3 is TGTGCCAGCAGCCCGGAGCGGGGCTATAACTACGAGCAGTACTTC. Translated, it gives CASSPERGYNYEQYF.

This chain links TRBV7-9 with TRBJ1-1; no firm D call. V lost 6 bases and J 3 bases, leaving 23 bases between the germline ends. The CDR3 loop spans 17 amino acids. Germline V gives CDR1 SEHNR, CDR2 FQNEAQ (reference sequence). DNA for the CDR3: TGTGCCAGCAGGCCTGACAAAGAAACCGCCGACGACACTGAAGCTTTCTTT. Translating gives CASRPDKETADDTEAFF. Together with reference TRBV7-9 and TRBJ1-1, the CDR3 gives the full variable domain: DTGVSQNPRHKITKRGQNVTFRCDPISEHNRLYWYRQTLGQGPEFLTYFQNEAQLEKSRLLSDRFSAERPKGSFSTLEIQRTEQGDSAMYLCASRPDKETADDTEAFFGQGTRLTVV.

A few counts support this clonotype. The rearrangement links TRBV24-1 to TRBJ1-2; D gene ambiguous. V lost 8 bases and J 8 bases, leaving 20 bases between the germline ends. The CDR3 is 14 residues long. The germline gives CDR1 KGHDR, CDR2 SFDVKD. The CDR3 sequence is CATKTGPAGRGYTF. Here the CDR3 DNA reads TGTGCCACCAAGACCGGTCCCGCAGGACGCGGCTACACCTTC.

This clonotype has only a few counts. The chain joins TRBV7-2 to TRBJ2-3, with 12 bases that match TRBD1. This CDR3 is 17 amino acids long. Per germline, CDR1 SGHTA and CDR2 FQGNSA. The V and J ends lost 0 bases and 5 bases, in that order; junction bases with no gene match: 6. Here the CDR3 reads CASSLAGGTGGLDTQYF. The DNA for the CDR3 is TGTGCCAGCAGCTTAGCGGGTGGGACAGGGGGCTTAGATACGCAGTATTTT.

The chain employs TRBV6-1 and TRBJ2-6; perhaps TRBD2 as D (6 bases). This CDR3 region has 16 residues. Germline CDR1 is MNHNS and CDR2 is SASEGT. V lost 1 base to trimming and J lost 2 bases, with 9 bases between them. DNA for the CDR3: TGTGCCAGCAGTGAAGGGAGGGCCCCTGGGGCCAACGTCCTGACTTTC. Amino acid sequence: CASSEGRAPGANVLTF.

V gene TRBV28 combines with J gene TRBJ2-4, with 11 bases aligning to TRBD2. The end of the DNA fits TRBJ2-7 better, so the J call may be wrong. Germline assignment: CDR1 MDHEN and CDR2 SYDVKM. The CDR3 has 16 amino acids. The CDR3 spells CASNSGTSGLTYEQYF. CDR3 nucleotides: TGTGCCAGTAACTCCGGGACTAGCGGCCTAACCTACGAGCAGTACTTC.

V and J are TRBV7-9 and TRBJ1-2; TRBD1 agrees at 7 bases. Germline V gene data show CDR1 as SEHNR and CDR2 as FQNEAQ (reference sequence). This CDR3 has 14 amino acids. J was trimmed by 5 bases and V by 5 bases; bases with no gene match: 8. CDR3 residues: CASSGDSHPYGYTF. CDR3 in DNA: TGTGCCAGCAGCGGGGACAGCCACCCATATGGCTACACCTTC.